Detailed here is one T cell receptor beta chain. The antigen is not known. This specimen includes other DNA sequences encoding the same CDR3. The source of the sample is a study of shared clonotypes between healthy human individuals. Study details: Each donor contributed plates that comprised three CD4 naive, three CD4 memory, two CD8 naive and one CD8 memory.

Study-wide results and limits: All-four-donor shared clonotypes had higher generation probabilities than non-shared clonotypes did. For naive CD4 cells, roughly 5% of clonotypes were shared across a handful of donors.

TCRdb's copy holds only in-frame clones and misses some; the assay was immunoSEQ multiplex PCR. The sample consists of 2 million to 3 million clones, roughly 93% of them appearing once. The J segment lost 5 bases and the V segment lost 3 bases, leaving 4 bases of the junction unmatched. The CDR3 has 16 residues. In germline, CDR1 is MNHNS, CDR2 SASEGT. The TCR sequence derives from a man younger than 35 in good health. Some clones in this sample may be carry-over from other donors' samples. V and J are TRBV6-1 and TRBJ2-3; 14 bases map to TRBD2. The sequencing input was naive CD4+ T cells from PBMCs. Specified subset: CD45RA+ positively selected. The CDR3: CASSDGLAGGGDTQYF. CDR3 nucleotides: TGTGCCAGCAGTGACGGACTAGCGGGAGGTGGAGATACGCAGTATTTT.